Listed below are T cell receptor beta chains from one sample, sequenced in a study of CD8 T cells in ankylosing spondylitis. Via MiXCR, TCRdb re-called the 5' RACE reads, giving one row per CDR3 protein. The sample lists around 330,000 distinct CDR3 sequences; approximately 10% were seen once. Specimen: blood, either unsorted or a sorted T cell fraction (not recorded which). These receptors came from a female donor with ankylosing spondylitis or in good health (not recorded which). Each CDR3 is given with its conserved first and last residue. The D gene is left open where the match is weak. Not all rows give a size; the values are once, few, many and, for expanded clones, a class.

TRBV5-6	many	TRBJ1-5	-	TGTGCCAGCAGCTTGTTCAGGACGAATCAGCCCCAGCATTTT	CASSLFRTNQPQHF
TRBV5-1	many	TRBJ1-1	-	TGCGCCAGCAGCGTGCAGGGACCGGCGAACACTGAAGCTTTCTTT	CASSVQGPANTEAFF
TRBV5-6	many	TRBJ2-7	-	TGTGCCAGCAGCACCTACAGGAGCTCCTACGAGCAGTACTTC	CASSTYRSSYEQYF
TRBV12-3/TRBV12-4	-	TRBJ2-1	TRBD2	TGTGCCAGCAGACCGGAAGCGGGAGTGGTCTCGGAGCAGTTCTTC	CASRPEAGVVSEQFF
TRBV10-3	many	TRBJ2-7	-	TGTGCCATCAAGGCAGGGTTGGTCGCAGACTACGAGCAGTACTTC	CAIKAGLVADYEQYF
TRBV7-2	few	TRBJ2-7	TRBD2	TGTGCCAGCAGTCTAGGGGCTAGCGGATTGCAGTACTTC	CASSLGASGLQYF
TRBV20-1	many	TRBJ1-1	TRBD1	TGCAGTGCCCCCCGGGACAGGAACACTGAAGCTTTCTTT	CSAPRDRNTEAFF
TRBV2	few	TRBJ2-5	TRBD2	TGTGCCAGCAGTGAATGGTCTAGCGGAATTCCCAGCGGCGAGACCCAGTACTTC	CASSEWSSGIPSGETQYF
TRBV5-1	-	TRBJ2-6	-	TGCGCCAGCAGCCCGTCGGGGGTTGGGGCCAACGTCCTGACTTTC	CASSPSGVGANVLTF
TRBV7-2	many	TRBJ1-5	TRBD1	TGTGCCAGCAGTTTCGACAGGGGTAGCAATCAGCCCCAGCATTTT	CASSFDRGSNQPQHF
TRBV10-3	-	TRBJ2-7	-	TGTGCCATCAGTCCAGACGGCTACGAGCAGTACTTC	CAISPDGYEQYF
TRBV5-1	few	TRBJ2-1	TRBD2	TGCGCCAGCAGCTTGGCCGCTAGCGGGAGCTACAATGAGCAGTTCTTC	CASSLAASGSYNEQFF
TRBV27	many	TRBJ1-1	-	TGTGCCGCCCACAGGAAGAAAAACACTGAAGCTTTCTTT	CAAHRKKNTEAFF
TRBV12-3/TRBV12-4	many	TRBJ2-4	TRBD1	TGTGCCAGCAGGAACCGCAGGGGGCGCGAGTACTTC	CASRNRRGREYF
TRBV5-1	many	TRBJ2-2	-	TGCGCCAGCAGCTTGGAGGCAGGGCGTACCGGGGAGCTGTTTTTT	CASSLEAGRTGELFF
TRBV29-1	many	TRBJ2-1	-	TGCAGCGTCGGACCGGGACCCCGCGAGAATGAGCAGTTCTTC	CSVGPGPRENEQFF
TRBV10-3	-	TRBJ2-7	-	TGTGCCATCAGTGAGTCGCAGGAGGGGCAGTACTTC	CAISESQEGQYF
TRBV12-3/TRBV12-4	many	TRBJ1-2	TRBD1	TGTGCCAGCCTTGCCCCAGGGGGCCGATATGGCTACACCTTC	CASLAPGGRYGYTF
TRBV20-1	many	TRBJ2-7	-	TGCAGTGCTGGCCGGGACGCCTTTCCATACGAGCAGTACTTC	CSAGRDAFPYEQYF
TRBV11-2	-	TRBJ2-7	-	TGTGCCAGCAGTTACGCGCCGATCGACAGCTACTACGAGCAGTACTTC	CASSYAPIDSYYEQYF
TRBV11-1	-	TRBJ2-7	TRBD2	TGTGCCAGCAGCCCCCGACCCCCTACTAGCGGACCCTTCCACGAGCAGTACTTC	CASSPRPPTSGPFHEQYF
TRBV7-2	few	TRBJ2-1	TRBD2	TGTGCCAGCAGCTTAGCGCTGGCTAGCGGAAGCTCCTACAATGAGCAGTTCTTC	CASSLALASGSSYNEQFF
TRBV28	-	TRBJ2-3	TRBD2	TGTGCCAGCAGTTTAAGCGGGGGGGTCACAGATACGCATTATTTT	CASSLSGGVTDTHYF
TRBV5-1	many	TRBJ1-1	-	TGCGCCAGCAGCCCCTCGGGGGAGAACACTGAAGCTTTCTTT	CASSPSGENTEAFF
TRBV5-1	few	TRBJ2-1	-	TGCGCCAGCAGCCTCCCGAGCCTAGACAATGAGCAGTTCTTC	CASSLPSLDNEQFF
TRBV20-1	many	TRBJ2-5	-	TGCAGTGCTAGGAGCGGACAAGAGACCCAGTACTTC	CSARSGQETQYF
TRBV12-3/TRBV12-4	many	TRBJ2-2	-	TGTGCCAGCAGGGATCAGGACAGATTGGCGGGGTCCGGGGAGCTGTTTTTT	CASRDQDRLAGSGELFF
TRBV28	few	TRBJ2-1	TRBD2	TGTGCCAGCAGTTCCCGGATACTAGCGGGAGGGGGGAATGAGCAGTTCTTC	CASSSRILAGGGNEQFF
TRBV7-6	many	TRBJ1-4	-	TGTGCCAGCAGCCCTTACAGGGCTCCTGAAAAACTGTTTTTT	CASSPYRAPEKLFF
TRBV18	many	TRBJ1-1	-	TGTGCCAGCTCACGGGGCGTCGAGAGGGTCGACACTGAAGCTTTCTTT	CASSRGVERVDTEAFF
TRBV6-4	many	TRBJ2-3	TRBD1	TGTGCCAGCAGTCGGACAGGAGCCGATACGCAGTATTTT	CASSRTGADTQYF
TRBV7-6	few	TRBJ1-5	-	TGTGCCAGCAGCTTAAGCCCCCCAGCTAGCAATCAGCCCCAGCATTTT	CASSLSPPASNQPQHF
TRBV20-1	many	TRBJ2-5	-	TGCAGTGCTAGAGTCGCCCTGAAGGAGACCCAGTACTTC	CSARVALKETQYF
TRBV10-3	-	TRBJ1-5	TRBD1	TGTGCCATCAGTGTGACAGGGGTGGGTCAGCCCCAGCATTTT	CAISVTGVGQPQHF
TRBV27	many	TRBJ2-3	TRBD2	TGTGCCAGCAGCGGGGGGATATCAGATACGCAGTATTTT	CASSGGISDTQYF
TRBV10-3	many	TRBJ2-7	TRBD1	TGTGCCATCAGTGAGGGGGACAGGATTCGTTCTGACGAGCAGTACTTC	CAISEGDRIRSDEQYF
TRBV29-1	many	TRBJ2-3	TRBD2	TGCAGCGCTTCCTCCGGGACTAGCGCTCCAGATACGCAGTATTTT	CSASSGTSAPDTQYF
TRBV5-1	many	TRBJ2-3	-	TGCGCCAGCAGGTTGGACGTTAGCGATACGCAGTATTTT	CASRLDVSDTQYF
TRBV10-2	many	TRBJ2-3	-	TGCGCCAGCAGTGAAGAAAAGGGGTCGGATACGCAGTATTTT	CASSEEKGSDTQYF
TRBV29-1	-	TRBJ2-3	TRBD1	TGCAGCGTGGCCCCCACAGGGGGTTACACAGATACGCAGTATTTT	CSVAPTGGYTDTQYF
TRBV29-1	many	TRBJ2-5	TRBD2	TGCAGCGTCCGAAATATTGGGACTAGCGAGAAAGAGACCCAGTACTTC	CSVRNIGTSEKETQYF
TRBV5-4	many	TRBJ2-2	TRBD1	TGTGCCAGCAGCACGTGGACAGGGGTGAACACCGGGGAGCTGTTTTTT	CASSTWTGVNTGELFF
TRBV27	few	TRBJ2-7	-	TGTGCCAGCGGGTACAATCAGTACTTC	CASGYNQYF
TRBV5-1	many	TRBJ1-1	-	TGCGCCAGCAGCGTCCAGGGGAACACTGAAGCTTTCTTT	CASSVQGNTEAFF
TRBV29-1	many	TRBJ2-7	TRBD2	TGCAGCGCACGACTAGCGGGACTCTACGAGCAGTACTTC	CSARLAGLYEQYF
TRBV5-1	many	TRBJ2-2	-	TGCGCCAGCAGCCGAACAGGGTTCACTTCCACCGGGGAGCTGTTTTTT	CASSRTGFTSTGELFF
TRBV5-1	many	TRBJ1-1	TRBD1	TGCGCCAGCAGATCTCCCGGGACAGGGGGCACTGAAGCTTTCTTT	CASRSPGTGGTEAFF
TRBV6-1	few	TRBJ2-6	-	TGTGCCAGCAGCCCCGAGGCGGGTCGCTCTGGGGCCAACGTCCTGACTTTC	CASSPEAGRSGANVLTF
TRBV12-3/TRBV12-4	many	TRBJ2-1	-	TGTGCCAGCAGCCAGACTCGGGGTGGCAATGAGCAGTTCTTC	CASSQTRGGNEQFF
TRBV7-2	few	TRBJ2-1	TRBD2	TGTGCCAGCAGTCAATTTAGCGGGAGCTACAATGAGCAGTTCTTC	CASSQFSGSYNEQFF
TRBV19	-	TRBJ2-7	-	TGTGCCAGTAGTGGACGAGTTGAGGCCTACGAGCAGTACTTC	CASSGRVEAYEQYF
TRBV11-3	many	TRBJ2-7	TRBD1	TGTGCCAGCAGCTCCCACAGGGGAAGCAACGAGCAGTACTTC	CASSSHRGSNEQYF
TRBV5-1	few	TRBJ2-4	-	TGCGCCAGCAAGGACAGCGTAGGGGCCAAAAACATTCAGTACTTC	CASKDSVGAKNIQYF
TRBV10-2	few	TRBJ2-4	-	TGCGCCAGCAGTGAGTCTGAGCGGAGGTGGGAAAACATTCAGTACTTC	CASSESERRWENIQYF
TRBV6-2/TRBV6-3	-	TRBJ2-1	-	TGTGCCAGCAGTTATACCCCTTTAGCGTACAATGAGCAGTTCTTC	CASSYTPLAYNEQFF
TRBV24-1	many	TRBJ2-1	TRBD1	TGTGCCACCAGTGATACAGGGGCCAATGAGCAGTTCTTC	CATSDTGANEQFF
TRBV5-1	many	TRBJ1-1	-	TGCGCCAGCAGCTTGGCGGCGGCGAACACTGAAGCTTTCTTT	CASSLAAANTEAFF
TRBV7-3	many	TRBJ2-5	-	TGTGCCAGCAGCTTAGCGGGGATAGAGACCCAGTACTTC	CASSLAGIETQYF
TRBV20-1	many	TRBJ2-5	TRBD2	TGCAGTGCCAAACCCTTACTGGCTGGGACTAGCGGGATTGGTAACGGGGAGACCCAGTACTTC	CSAKPLLAGTSGIGNGETQYF